This T cell receptor beta chain was captured by sequencing in a study of T-cell reconstitution after alpha-beta-depleted transplantation in children. Findings and limits, study-wide: T-cell counts and diversity at one year post-transplant came mainly from newly produced T cells.

The TCRbeta library incorporated unique molecular identifiers. TCRdb reprocessed the PCR reads via MiXCR and lists one record per CDR3 protein. The profile shows 530,000 or so distinct CDR3 sequences, over 20% of them singletons. Trimming cost V 0 bases and J 6 bases, with 7 bases left between them. The CDR3 is made up of 13 amino acids. From germline, CDR1 is SGDLS and CDR2 YYNGEE. Worth noting for this clonotype: Its matching antigen is unknown.

The clonotype was recovered from a boy under three years old with Wiskott-Aldrich syndrome, due to receive a stem cell transplant. Source: PBMCs, taken before TCRalphabeta/CD19-depleted stem cell transplant. The V gene is TRBV9, the J gene TRBJ1-5; D is unresolved. CDR3 sequence reads: CASSVETGQPQHF. CDR3 nucleotides: TGTGCCAGCAGCGTAGAAACGGGTCAGCCCCAGCATTTT.